This paragraph covers one T cell receptor beta chain sequence. Its antigen is unknown. No quality values exist for individual bases; no much larger clone is one base distant. The data were taken from a study of shared clonotypes between healthy human individuals (dated by TCRdb to 2019 to 2021). For the study in its entirety: A few men and a couple of women, aged 18 to 49 years, made up the cohort. For each donor, three plates each were used for CD4 naive and CD4 memory, two plates were used for CD8 naive, and one plate was used for CD8 memory. To estimate repertoire size and how much clonotypes are shared between individuals, the study performed deep sequencing of blood TCR repertoires from a handful of healthy adults. To increase sequencing depth and limit assay-specific biases, TCR repertoire library preparation and sequencing were carried out by different laboratories using diverse techniques. Between about 0.8 and 9 billion PBMCs per donor were obtained by leukapheresis. Summary of the overall study and its limitations: Because the study included only a small number of donors, the genetic and exposure-history diversity represented was limited. When a handful of donors were compared, the shared fraction of clonotypes was about 5% for naive CD4, approximately 3.5% for naive CD8, roughly 2.5% for memory CD4, and 0.3% to 0.5% for memory CD8. Sampling was limited to blood, and TCR repertoires in tissue likely differ from TCR repertoires in blood. Rarefaction of sorted-subset datasets indicated incomplete sequencing despite the large sequencing depth. Pairwise subsampling indicated that sequencing depth was expected to affect the degree of clonotype sharing among donors. Higher generation probabilities were observed for clonotypes shared by all four sorted-subset donors than for non-shared clonotypes. Larger estimated clonotype richness was generally found for naive subsets than for memory subsets.

TCR CDR3 regions were amplified from genomic DNA by multiplex PCR using the deep immunoSEQ assay. Genomic DNA extracted from each cell subset was distributed evenly over all wells of several immunoSEQ 96-well plates, and each plate served as one replicate. For sorted subsets, about 200 ng genomic DNA, equal to about 30,000 T cell genomes, was loaded into each replicate PCR. Purified libraries were measured with a Qubit 3.0 fluorometer, size-checked on a Bioanalyzer 2100, and measured again with the KAPA Library Quantification kit. Every immunoSEQ 96-well plate was sequenced on a dedicated single-read 150-cycle Illumina NextSeq 550 flow cell. The original methods were these. Because the immunoSEQ output included only junctional sequences and no quality scores, the filtering could not be the same as the filtering used for full-length reads. Sequences were annotated with PyIR, a Python wrapper for IgBLAST v1.9, using IMGT germline references to assign V/J genes and CDR3. Reads were removed for weak V/J assignments (E-value above 1e-6), missing CDR3, stop codons, out-of-frame junctions, or ambiguous translated residues. V3J clonotypes were defined as sequences sharing an identical inferred V gene, J gene, and CDR3 amino acid sequence. The percentage overlap between two repertoires was calculated by dividing the number of shared unique clonotypes by the size of the smaller repertoire. Repertoire richness was assessed with RTK rarefaction, the Chao1 estimator, and Recon v2.1 estimates of unobserved clonotypes. OLGA was used to compute generation probabilities for all TCRbeta clonotypes that the gDNA method yielded from a handful of donors. TCRdb mirrors the immuneACCESS table, restricted to in-frame sequences. Some clones are absent from its copies; in checked studies, under half trace to an unresolved V gene, and the reason for the others is unknown. The V and J calls and clone size are taken from that table; D and trimming were inferred from the DNA. This sample comprises millions of clones, around 90% of them detected only once. The top ten clones comprise about 0.13% of the sample.

The donors were healthy, HIV-negative adults who had no recently reported acute infections or vaccinations. All donors were Caucasian adults living in Nashville, Tennessee, USA. CD4+ T cells were enriched by magnetic negative selection; naive cells were then positively selected on CD45RA, and the negative fraction formed the memory subset. Blood was collected by leukapheresis, and PBMCs were isolated by Ficoll-Histopaque density gradient centrifugation and then cryopreserved in liquid nitrogen vapor phase. Analytical flow cytometry was used to check the purity and quantity of every magnetically sorted T cell population. Genomic DNA was isolated from every sorted fraction and measured by UV absorbance on a Nanodrop 2000c. What was sequenced was naive CD4+ T cells sorted from blood. This specimen's cell subset or site label, per the study, means: CD45RA+ positively selected. The origin of this receptor is a young man in good health.

The DNA reads TGTGCCAGCAGCGGGGACGGGGCCAACACTGAAGCTTTCTTT. Its protein product is CASSGDGANTEAFF. The V and J genes are TRBV5-6 and TRBJ1-1, with a weak D call of TRBD1 (5 bases match). Its CDR3 holds 14 amino acids, cysteine through phenylalanine. Left in the record is the CDR3 DNA by itself, 42 bases read in frame from the first base. Reading the germline V gene gives CDR1 SGHDT and CDR2 YYEEEE. Trimming costs V 4 bases and J 2 bases, and their ends lie 12 bases apart.